This TCR beta chain was sequenced for a study of cytomegalovirus exposure and HLA in healthy donors. Primers included in the PCR were 60 Vbeta and 13 Jbeta primers. Sequencing used immunoSEQ multiplex PCR; TCRdb keeps in-frame clones, though not all of them. The data hold around 60,000 clones, with about 80% observed a single time. Turning to this clone: Its antigen is unknown. Other DNA sequences in the sample encode the same CDR3.

Study-level findings and limits: Within a later analysis, the majority of CMV-associated TCR beta chains appeared HLA-restricted. The study listed roughly 160 cytomegalovirus-associated TCR beta chains.

Sequenced sample: PBMCs. The sequence derives from a man in his forties or fifties in good health and CMV-seropositive.

In DNA, the CDR3 is TGCGCCAGCAGCGTGGGCGACACCGGGGAGCTGTTTTTT. Translated: CASSVGDTGELFF. The chain uses TRBV5-1 and TRBJ2-2, with D hard to call. Trimming cost V 4 bases and J 3 bases, with 7 bases left between them. The CDR3 length is 13 residues. Germline values: CDR1 SGHRS, CDR2 YFSETQ.